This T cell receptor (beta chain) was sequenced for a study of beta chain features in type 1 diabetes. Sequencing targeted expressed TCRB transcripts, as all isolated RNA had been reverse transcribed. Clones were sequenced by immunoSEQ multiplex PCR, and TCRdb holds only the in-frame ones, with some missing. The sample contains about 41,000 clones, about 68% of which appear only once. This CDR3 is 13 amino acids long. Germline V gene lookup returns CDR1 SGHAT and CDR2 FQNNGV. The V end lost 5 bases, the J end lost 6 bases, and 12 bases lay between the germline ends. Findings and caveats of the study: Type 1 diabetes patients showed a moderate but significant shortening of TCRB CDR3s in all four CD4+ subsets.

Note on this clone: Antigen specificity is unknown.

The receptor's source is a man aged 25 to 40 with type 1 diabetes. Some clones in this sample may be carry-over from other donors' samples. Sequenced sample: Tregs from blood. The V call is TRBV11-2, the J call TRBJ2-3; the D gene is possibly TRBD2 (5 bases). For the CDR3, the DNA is TGTGCCAGCAGCGCGAGGGCTCCGGATACGCAGTATTTT. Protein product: CASSARAPDTQYF. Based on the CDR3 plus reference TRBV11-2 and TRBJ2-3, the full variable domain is EAGVAQSPRYKIIEKRQSVAFWCNPISGHATLYWYQQILGQGPKLLIQFQNNGVVDDSQLPKDRFSAERLKGVDSTLKIQPAKLEDSAVYLCASSARAPDTQYFGPGTRLTVL.